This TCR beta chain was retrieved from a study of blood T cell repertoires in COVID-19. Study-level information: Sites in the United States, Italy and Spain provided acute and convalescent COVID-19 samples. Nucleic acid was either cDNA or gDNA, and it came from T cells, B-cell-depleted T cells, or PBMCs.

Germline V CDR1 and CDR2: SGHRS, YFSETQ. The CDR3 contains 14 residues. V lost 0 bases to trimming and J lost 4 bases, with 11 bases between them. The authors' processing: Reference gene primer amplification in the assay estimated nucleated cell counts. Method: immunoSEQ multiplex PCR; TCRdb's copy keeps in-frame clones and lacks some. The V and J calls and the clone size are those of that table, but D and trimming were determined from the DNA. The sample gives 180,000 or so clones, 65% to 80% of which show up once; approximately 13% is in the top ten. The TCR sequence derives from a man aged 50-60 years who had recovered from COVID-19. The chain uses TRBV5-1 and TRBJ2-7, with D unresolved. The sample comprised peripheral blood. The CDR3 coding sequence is TGCGCCAGCAGCTTGGACAGATTAAGATACGAGCAGTACTTC. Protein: CASSLDRLRYEQYF. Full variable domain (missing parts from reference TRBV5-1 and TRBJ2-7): KAGVTQTPRYLIKTRGQQVTLSCSPISGHRSVSWYQQTPGQGLQFLFEYFSETQRNKGNFPGRFSGRQFSNSRSEMNVSTLELGDSALYLCASSLDRLRYEQYFGPGTRLTVT.